The next 13 T cell receptor beta chains were all read from a single sample in a study of T cell responses to AZD1222 COVID-19 vaccine. Libraries were prepared by immunoSEQ multiplex PCR; TCRdb keeps only in-frame clonotypes and omits some of them. The sample lists under 120,000 clones; around 94% were seen once. This material consisted of peripheral blood, taken on day 0 of AZD1222 vaccination. The source of these receptors is an adult in good health.

This clone was seen only once. The chain links TRBV12-3 or TRBV12-4 to TRBJ2-7; possibly TRBD1 for D (6 bases). CDR3 length: 13 amino acids. Between the trimmed V and J ends, which lost 4 bases and 9 bases, there was a span of 16 bases. The CDR3 spells CASSSQVEQGQYF. The CDR3 coding sequence is TGTGCCAGCAGTTCCCAAGTCGAACAGGGGCAGTACTTC.

The chain uses TRBV9 and TRBJ1-6, with D hard to call. V lost 0 bases and J 5 bases, leaving 9 bases between the germline ends. Germline loops: CDR1 SGDLS, CDR2 YYNGEE. The CDR3 covers 15 residues. The CDR3 DNA is TGTGCCAGCAGCGTAGATCTCCCAGATAATTCACCCCTCCACTTT. This codes for CASSVDLPDNSPLHF.

The CDR3 loop reads CASSPNGQGAVRTEAFF. The CDR3 region has the DNA TGCGCCAGCAGCCCAAATGGGCAGGGGGCGGTTAGGACTGAAGCTTTCTTT. The chain uses TRBV4-1 and TRBJ1-1, with 8 bases that match TRBD1. The length of the CDR3 is 17 residues. With V trimmed by 4 bases and J by 5 bases, 15 bases remained unmatched. The germline CDR1 and CDR2 sequences are MGHRA and YSYEKL.

Only one count was recorded for this clone. This chain uses TRBV28 with TRBJ1-2, with TRBD1 identical over 10 bases. Germline trimming cut 3 bases from V and 8 bases from J; bases unmatched to any gene: 6. Germline V gene data show CDR1 as MDHEN and CDR2 as SYDVKM. The CDR3 consists of 14 residues. CDR3 coding DNA: TGTGCCAGCAGTTTCTCTGACAGGGGGCAAGGCTACACCTTC. Amino acids: CASSFSDRGQGYTF.

This chain connects TRBV19 to TRBJ1-5; D is possibly TRBD1 (5 bases). Germline CDR1 is LNHDA and CDR2 is SQIVND (reference sequence). The CDR3 length is 14 residues. The V end lost 4 bases, the J end lost 5 bases, and 12 bases lay between the germline ends. CDR3 bases: TGTGCCAGTAGTACGACCGGGGGGGATCAGCCCCAGCATTTT. This gives the protein CASSTTGGDQPQHF.

This CDR3 reads CAWSQGAPLHF. CDR3 sequence (DNA): TGTGCCTGGAGCCAGGGAGCCCCCCTCCACTTT. The chain joins TRBV30 to TRBJ1-6; a weak D match, TRBD1 (5 bases). From germline, CDR1 is GTSNPN and CDR2 SVGIG (reference sequence). V shed 3 bases and J shed 13 bases, with 10 bases lying between them. This CDR3 comprises 11 residues.

The chain carries TRBV7-4 and TRBJ1-3; D is possibly TRBD1 (5 bases). Germline-derived CDR1 and CDR2 are SGHVT and SQSDAQ. The V end was cut by 1 base, the J end by 0 bases, with 13 bases between. This CDR3 comprises 17 residues. Here the CDR3 DNA reads TGTGCCAGCAGCTTAGGGGCAGGGACGTACTCTGGAAACACCATATATTTT. Translation gives CASSLGAGTYSGNTIYF.

V usage is TRBV29-1 and J usage is TRBJ1-1; the D is unclear. The V end was cut by 6 bases, the J end by 2 bases, with 13 bases between. This CDR3 comprises 13 residues. Germline V gives CDR1 SQVTM, CDR2 ANQGSEA. CDR3: CSVRIQANTEAFF. As DNA, the CDR3 is TGCAGCGTGCGCATCCAGGCCAACACTGAAGCTTTCTTT.

This sequence joins TRBV7-6 and TRBJ1-6; 7 nucleotides match TRBD1. CDR1 and CDR2 from the germline V gene are SGHVS and FNYEAQ. With V trimmed by 1 base and J by 6 bases, 9 bases remained unmatched. CDR3 length: 17 residues. CDR3 sequence (DNA): TGTGCCAGCAGCTTAGGGGTTAGGGGGCCGGCTAATTCACCCCTCCACTTT. Protein: CASSLGVRGPANSPLHF.

The rearrangement joins TRBV20-1 to TRBJ1-4; D not resolved. The J call is doubtful: the DNA matches TRBJ2-2 better. Germline values: CDR1 DFQATT, CDR2 SNEGSKA (reference sequence). The CDR3 totals 10 residues. CDR3 sequence reads: CSASKEELFF. Written as DNA, the CDR3 is TGCAGTGCTAGCAAAGAGGAGCTGTTTTTT.

This chain connects TRBV2 to TRBJ2-4; 7 bases are shared with TRBD2. CDR3 size: 15 residues. The V gene's germline CDR1 is SNHLY and CDR2 FYNNEI. J gave up 8 bases and V 6 bases, and 13 bases lay outside the gene matches. For the CDR3, the DNA is TGTGCCAGCAGGGCCTCTTGGGGAGGGGCGGACATTCAGTACTTC. It codes for CASRASWGGADIQYF.

This chain links TRBV3-1 (or the pseudogene TRBV3-2) with TRBJ1-1; D gene uncertain. V dropped 4 bases and J dropped 1 base, with 13 bases sitting between them. In germline, CDR1 is LGHDT, CDR2 YNNKEL (reference sequence). The CDR3 sequence is 15 residues long. The CDR3, as DNA: TGTGCCAGCAGCCTTGGAGTTGGAGGGAACACTGAAGCTTTCTTT. This encodes CASSLGVGGNTEAFF.

V and J are TRBV13 and TRBJ1-2; 9 bases map to TRBD1. CDR1 and CDR2 from the germline V gene are PRHDT and FYEKMQ (reference sequence). Unmatched junction bases numbered 7, after V lost 4 bases and J lost 1 base. There are 16 residues in the CDR3. The CDR3 region is CASSSNRGRFNYGYTF. The CDR3 bases are TGTGCCAGCAGCTCCAACAGGGGGCGGTTTAACTATGGCTACACCTTC.